Below are 9 T cell receptor beta chains sequenced from a single sample in a study of blood T cell repertoires in COVID-19. The assay was immunoSEQ multiplex PCR, and TCRdb's table has in-frame clones only and misses some. Of about 190,000 clones in the sample, about 82% are singletons; the top ten hold more than 5%. The sequenced material came from peripheral blood. The receptor source for this set is a woman in her 30s with acute or convalescent COVID-19.

V is TRBV9 and J is TRBJ1-2; D gene unclear. This CDR3 has 14 amino acids. V dropped 0 bases and J dropped 7 bases, with 13 bases sitting between them. Germline V lookup: CDR1 SGDLS, CDR2 YYNGEE. CDR3 in amino acids: CASSVDEGWGGYTF. As DNA, the CDR3 is TGTGCCAGCAGCGTAGATGAGGGCTGGGGTGGCTACACCTTC.

V gene TRBV5-4 combines with J gene TRBJ2-3; 10 bases are shared with TRBD2. The CDR3 totals 17 residues. J was trimmed by 4 bases and V by 0 bases; bases with no gene match: 8. Germline values: CDR1 SGHNT, CDR2 YYREEE (reference sequence). CDR3 sequence (DNA): TGTGCCAGCAGCTTGGCCGGAGCGGGGGGGCCTTCAGATACGCAGTATTTT. Encoded protein: CASSLAGAGGPSDTQYF.

The gene calls are TRBV11-2 and TRBJ2-2; D is uncertain. Germline CDR1 is SGHAT and CDR2 is FQNNGV. With 5 bases removed from V and 2 bases from J, the gap between germline ends came to 12 bases. The CDR3 runs to 15 residues. DNA of the CDR3: TGTGCCAGCAGCGCAACGGTGGGCAACACCGGGGAGCTGTTTTTT. Amino acids: CASSATVGNTGELFF.

This clone is medium-sized. V usage is TRBV27 and J usage is TRBJ2-1, with 11 bases lining up with TRBD2. V lost 6 bases, J lost 9 bases, and 13 bases stayed unmatched. Germline V gives CDR1 MNHEY, CDR2 SMNVEV (reference sequence). There are 16 residues in the CDR3. CDR3 in amino acids: CASRPGGSGRASEQFF. CDR3 sequence (DNA): TGTGCCAGCAGACCCGGCGGTAGCGGGAGGGCCAGTGAGCAGTTCTTC.

The V gene is TRBV10-1, the J gene TRBJ2-1; D call uncertain. V lost 3 bases, J lost 8 bases, and 14 bases lay in between. The germline CDR1 and CDR2 sequences are WNHNN and SYGVQD (reference sequence). The CDR3 totals 14 residues. The CDR3 DNA reads TGCGCCAGCAGTGACCCCTATCCCCAGGATGAGCAGTTCTTC. This encodes CASSDPYPQDEQFF.

This rearrangement joins TRBV27 to TRBJ1-6, with D hard to call. This CDR3 contains 14 residues. The germline V gene has CDR1 MNHEY and CDR2 SMNVEV (reference sequence). The V end was cut by 7 bases, the J end by 10 bases, with 17 bases between. The CDR3 bases are TGTGCCAGCAAGGGAACAGCGTCGGGGTCACCCCTCCACTTT. It codes for CASKGTASGSPLHF.

Comment on this clone: The identical CDR3 is also encoded by other nucleotide sequences in the sample. The chain recombines TRBV11-3 with TRBJ2-3; a weak D match, TRBD2 (5 bases). Germline V gene lookup returns CDR1 SGHNT and CDR2 YENEEA. V dropped 5 bases and J dropped 2 bases, with 14 bases sitting between them. The CDR3 spans 15 residues. The CDR3 region is CASSPGGGPTDTQYF. CDR3 in DNA: TGTGCCAGCAGCCCAGGCGGAGGACCCACAGATACGCAGTATTTT.

This chain connects TRBV5-1 to TRBJ2-3, with 7 bases matching TRBD2. From germline, CDR1 is SGHRS and CDR2 YFSETQ. This CDR3 is built from 16 residues. The junction had 17 bases not matched to a gene; V was cut back by 6 bases and J by 7 bases. The CDR3 DNA follows: TGCGCCAGCACCGTGGGAGGGCCAGGAGTTGATTATACGCAGTATTTT. Its translation is CASTVGGPGVDYTQYF.

The genes are TRBV29-1 and TRBJ2-1, with 9 bases that match TRBD2. The CDR3 loop spans 13 amino acids. Germline-derived CDR1 and CDR2 are SQVTM and ANQGSEA. The J segment lost 4 bases and the V segment lost 6 bases, leaving 4 bases of the junction unmatched. CDR3 coding DNA: TGCAGCGTCAAGACTAGCGGATACAATGAGCAGTTCTTC. Translation: CSVKTSGYNEQFF.